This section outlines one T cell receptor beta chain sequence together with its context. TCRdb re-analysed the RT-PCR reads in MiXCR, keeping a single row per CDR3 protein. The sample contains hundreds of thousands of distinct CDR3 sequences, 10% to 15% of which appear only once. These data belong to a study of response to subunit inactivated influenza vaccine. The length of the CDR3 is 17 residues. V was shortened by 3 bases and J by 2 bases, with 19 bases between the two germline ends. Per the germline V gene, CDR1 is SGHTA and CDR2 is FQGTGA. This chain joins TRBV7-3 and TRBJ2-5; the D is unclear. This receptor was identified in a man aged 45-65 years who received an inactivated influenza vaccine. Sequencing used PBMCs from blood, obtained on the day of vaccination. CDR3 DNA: TGTGCCAGCAGCTTGGCCGGAAGAGTGGGCAGACAAGAGACCCAGTACTTC. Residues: CASSLAGRVGRQETQYF.